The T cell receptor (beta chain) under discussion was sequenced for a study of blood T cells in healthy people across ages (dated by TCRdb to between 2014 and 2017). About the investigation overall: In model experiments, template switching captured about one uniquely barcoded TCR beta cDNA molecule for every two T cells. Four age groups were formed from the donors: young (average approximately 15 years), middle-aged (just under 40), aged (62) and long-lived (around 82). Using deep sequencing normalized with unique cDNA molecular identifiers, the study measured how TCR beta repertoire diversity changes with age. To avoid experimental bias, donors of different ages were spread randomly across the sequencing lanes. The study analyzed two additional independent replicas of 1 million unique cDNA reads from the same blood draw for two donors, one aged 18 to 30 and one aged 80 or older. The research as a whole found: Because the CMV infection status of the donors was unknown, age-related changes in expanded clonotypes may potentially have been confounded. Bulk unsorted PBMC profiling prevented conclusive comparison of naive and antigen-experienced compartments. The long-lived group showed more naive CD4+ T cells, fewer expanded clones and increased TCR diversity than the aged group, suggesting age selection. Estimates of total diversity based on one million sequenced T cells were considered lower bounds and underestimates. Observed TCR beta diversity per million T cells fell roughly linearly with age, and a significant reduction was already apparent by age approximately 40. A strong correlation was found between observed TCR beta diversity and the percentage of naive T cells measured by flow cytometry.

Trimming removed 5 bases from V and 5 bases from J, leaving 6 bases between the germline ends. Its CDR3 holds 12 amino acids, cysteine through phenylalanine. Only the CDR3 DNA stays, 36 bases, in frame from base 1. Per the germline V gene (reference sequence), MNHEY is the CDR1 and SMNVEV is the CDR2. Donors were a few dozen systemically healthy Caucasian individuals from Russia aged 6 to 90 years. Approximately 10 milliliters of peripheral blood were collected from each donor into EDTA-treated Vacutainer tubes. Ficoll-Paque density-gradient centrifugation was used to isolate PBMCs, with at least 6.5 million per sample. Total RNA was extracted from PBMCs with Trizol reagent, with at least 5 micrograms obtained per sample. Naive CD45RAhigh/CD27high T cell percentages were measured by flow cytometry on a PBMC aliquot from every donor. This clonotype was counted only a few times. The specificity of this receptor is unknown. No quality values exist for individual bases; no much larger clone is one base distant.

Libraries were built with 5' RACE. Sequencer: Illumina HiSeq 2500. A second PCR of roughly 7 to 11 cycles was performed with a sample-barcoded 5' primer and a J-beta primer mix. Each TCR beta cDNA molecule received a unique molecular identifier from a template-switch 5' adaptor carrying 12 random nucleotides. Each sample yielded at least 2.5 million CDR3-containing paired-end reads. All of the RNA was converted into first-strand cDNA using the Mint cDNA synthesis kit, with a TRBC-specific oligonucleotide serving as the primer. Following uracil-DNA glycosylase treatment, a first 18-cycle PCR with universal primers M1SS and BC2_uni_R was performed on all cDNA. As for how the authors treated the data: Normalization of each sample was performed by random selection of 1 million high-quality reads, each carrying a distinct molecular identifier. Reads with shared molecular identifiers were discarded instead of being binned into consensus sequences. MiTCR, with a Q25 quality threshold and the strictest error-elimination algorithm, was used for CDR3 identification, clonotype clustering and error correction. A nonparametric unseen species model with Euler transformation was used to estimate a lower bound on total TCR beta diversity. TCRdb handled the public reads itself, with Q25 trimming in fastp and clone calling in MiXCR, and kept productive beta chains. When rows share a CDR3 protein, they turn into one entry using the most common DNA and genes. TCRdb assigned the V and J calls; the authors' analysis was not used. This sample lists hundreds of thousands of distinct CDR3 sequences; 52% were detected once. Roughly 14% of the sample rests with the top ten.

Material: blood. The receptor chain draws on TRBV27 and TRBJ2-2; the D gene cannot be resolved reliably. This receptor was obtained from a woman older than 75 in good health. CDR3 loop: CASSRWTGELFF. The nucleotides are TGTGCCAGCAGTCGGTGGACCGGGGAGCTGTTTTTT.